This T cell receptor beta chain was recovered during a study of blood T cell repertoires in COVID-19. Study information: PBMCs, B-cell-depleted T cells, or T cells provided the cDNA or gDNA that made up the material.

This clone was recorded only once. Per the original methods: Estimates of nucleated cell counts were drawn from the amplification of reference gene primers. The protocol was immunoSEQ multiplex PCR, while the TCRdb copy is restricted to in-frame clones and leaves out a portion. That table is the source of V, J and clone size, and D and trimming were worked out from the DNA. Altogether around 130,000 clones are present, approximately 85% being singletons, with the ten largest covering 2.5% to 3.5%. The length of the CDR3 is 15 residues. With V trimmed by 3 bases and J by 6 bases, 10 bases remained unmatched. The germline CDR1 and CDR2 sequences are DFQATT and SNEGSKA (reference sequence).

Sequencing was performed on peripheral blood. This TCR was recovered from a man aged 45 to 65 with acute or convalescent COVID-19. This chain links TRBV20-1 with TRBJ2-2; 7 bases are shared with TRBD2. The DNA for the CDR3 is TGCAGTGCTAGTTCTAGCGGCCTGGGGGCCGGGGAGCTGTTTTTT. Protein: CSASSSGLGAGELFF.